This T cell receptor (beta chain) came from a study of T cell clones after liver transplantation. Sequenced by immunoSEQ multiplex PCR; TCRdb stores in-frame clones only, minus some. The table records 45,000 to 60,000 clones, around 70% of them present only once. This clone was counted between two and nine times. This CDR3 has 16 amino acids. CDR1 is SGHTA, CDR2 FQGNSA, per germline. V was shortened by 0 bases and J by 7 bases, with 13 bases between the two germline ends. Specimen: CD4+ T cells from blood, collected at the 22-month timepoint. The clonotype comes from a human patient who received a liver transplant. Some T cells may have originated in the graft donor. This chain connects TRBV7-2 to TRBJ1-6; D is unclear. CDR3 in DNA: TGTGCCAGCAGCTTAGCGGGAGGGTTGATGAATTCACCCCTCCACTTT. Protein product: CASSLAGGLMNSPLHF.